These 17 T cell receptor beta chains were sequenced from one sample in a study of CD8 T cells in ankylosing spondylitis. Each CDR3 protein gets one entry after TCRdb re-called the 5' RACE reads with MiXCR. The sample has a few hundred thousand distinct CDR3 sequences; around 11% are singletons. The sequencing input was blood, either unsorted or a sorted T cell fraction (not recorded which). These receptors all stem from a male donor with ankylosing spondylitis or in good health (not recorded which).

This clonotype has a count of ten or more. The V gene is TRBV4-2, the J gene TRBJ2-3; a weak D match, TRBD2 (6 bases). Trimming pared 0 bases from V and 2 bases from J, leaving 18 bases between. CDR1 is LGHNA, CDR2 YNFKEQ, per germline. The CDR3 extends over 18 amino acids. The CDR3 DNA sequence: TGTGCCAGCAGCCAAGATAGTGGAGCCGGGGGTACCACAGATACGCAGTATTTT. This encodes CASSQDSGAGGTTDTQYF.

This clonotype was detected many times. The V call is TRBV10-3, the J call TRBJ1-2; perhaps TRBD1 as D (6 bases). V was cut by 3 bases and J by 4 bases, with 15 bases left in between. Germline loops: CDR1 ENHRY, CDR2 SYGVKD. CDR3 length equals 15 residues. The CDR3 nucleotides read TGTGCCATCAGTGACCCTGCCCAGGGGCCCTATGGCTACACCTTC. It yields the protein CAISDPAQGPYGYTF.

This clonotype was seen repeatedly, ten times or more. The J gene is TRBJ1-2, the V gene TRBV29-1, with D possibly matching TRBD1 (6 bases). Trimming removed 4 bases from V and 8 bases from J, with 11 bases in between. The CDR3 is made up of 11 amino acids. CDR1 SQVTM and CDR2 ANQGSEA come from the germline V gene. The CDR3 is CSVGGAEGYTF. The CDR3 coding sequence is TGCAGCGTTGGGGGGGCGGAAGGCTACACCTTC.

A few counts support this clonotype. The rearrangement uses TRBV5-1 and TRBJ2-1; D call uncertain. The length of the CDR3 is 14 residues. Germline assignment: CDR1 SGHRS and CDR2 YFSETQ. V shed 0 bases and J shed 5 bases, with 9 bases lying between them. CDR3 DNA: TGCGCCAGCAGCTTGGGGGCCGCGGACAATGAGCAGTTCTTC. It encodes CASSLGAADNEQFF.

This clonotype has ten or more counts. This sequence joins TRBV5-1 and TRBJ2-2; 11 positions match TRBD2. Trimming at V came to 4 bases and at J to 4 bases, leaving 6 bases not matched to a gene. CDR1 SGHRS and CDR2 YFSETQ come from the germline V gene. This CDR3 region has 16 residues. In nucleotides, the CDR3 is TGCGCCAGCAGCCGAGGGACTAGCGGAGTCACCGGGGAGCTGTTTTTT. Translated, it gives CASSRGTSGVTGELFF.

In this sample, this clonotype turned up many times. V gene TRBV5-5 combines with J gene TRBJ2-1; D is undetermined. V lost 2 bases and J 6 bases, leaving 6 bases between the germline ends. This CDR3 contains 12 residues. The germline CDR1 and CDR2 sequences are SGHKS and YYEKEE (reference sequence). This CDR3 reads CASSFKGNEQFF. In DNA form, the CDR3 reads TGTGCCAGCAGCTTTAAGGGCAATGAGCAGTTCTTC. Variable domain in full (rest from reference TRBV5-5 and TRBJ2-1): DAGVTQSPTHLIKTRGQQVTLRCSPISGHKSVSWYQQVLGQGPQFIFQYYEKEERGRGNFPDRFSARQFPNYSSELNVNALLLGDSALYLCASSFKGNEQFFGPGTRLTVL.

The V and J genes are TRBV7-7 and TRBJ2-3; unclear D gene. The CDR3 is 13 residues long. Trimming removed 4 bases at V and 5 bases at J, with 10 bases between. Germline V gene lookup returns CDR1 SSHAT and CDR2 FNYEAQ (reference sequence). The CDR3 sequence: CASSSQFGDTQYF. The CDR3 DNA sequence: TGTGCCAGCAGCTCCCAGTTTGGAGATACGCAGTATTTT.

This clonotype was seen repeatedly, ten times or more. V and J are TRBV5-1 and TRBJ2-2; 10 bases line up with TRBD2. The CDR3 runs 16 residues. The germline V gene encodes CDR1 SGHRS and CDR2 YFSETQ. J gave up 7 bases and V 4 bases, and 10 bases lay outside the gene matches. The CDR3 spells CASSLEREGRSGELFF. In DNA, the CDR3 is TGCGCCAGCAGCCTCGAGCGGGAGGGCCGTAGCGGGGAGCTGTTTTTT.

This sequence joins TRBV5-1 and TRBJ1-1; no clear D gene. This CDR3 is 16 amino acids long. Trimming took 4 bases from V and 2 from J, leaving 18 bases between them. Germline values: CDR1 SGHRS, CDR2 YFSETQ. CDR3 sequence reads: CASSIPRGPENTEAFF. The CDR3 region has the DNA TGCGCCAGCAGCATCCCCAGAGGGCCCGAAAACACTGAAGCTTTCTTT.

This clonotype was detected many times. J is TRBJ2-7 and V is TRBV10-3; D uncertain. The CDR3 length is 14 residues. The V gene lost 1 base and the J gene lost 3 bases, with 10 bases spanning the gap. The germline V gene has CDR1 ENHRY and CDR2 SYGVKD. The chain's CDR3 is CAISEWKGNYEQYF. The DNA for the CDR3 is TGTGCCATCAGTGAGTGGAAAGGGAACTACGAGCAGTACTTC.

This clonotype occurred many times. The chain links TRBV20-1 to TRBJ1-1; D is uncertain. Germline assignment: CDR1 DFQATT and CDR2 SNEGSKA (reference sequence). V lost 3 bases and J 1 base, leaving 6 bases between the germline ends. The CDR3 sequence is 12 residues long. The DNA for the CDR3 is TGCAGTGCTAGGCAGGCGAACACTGAAGCTTTCTTT. Its protein is CSARQANTEAFF.

This clonotype was seen many times. The DNA for the CDR3 is TGTGCCAGCAGCTCAGGGACAGGGGGCCGTAGCTATGGCTACACCTTC. This codes for CASSSGTGGRSYGYTF. The rearrangement joins TRBV7-2 to TRBJ1-2, with 12 bases aligning to TRBD1. Trimming took 4 bases from V and 4 from J; bases not matched to a gene: 7. The CDR3 is made up of 16 amino acids. CDR1 is SGHTA and CDR2 is FQGNSA in the germline V gene. The full variable domain, with the rest looked up from reference TRBV7-2 and TRBJ1-2, is GAGVSQSPSNKVTEKGKDVELRCDPISGHTALYWYRQSLGQGLEFLIYFQGNSAPDKSGLPSDRFSAERTGGSVSTLTIQRTQQEDSAVYLCASSSGTGGRSYGYTFGSGTRLTVV.

Ten or more counts support this clonotype. The genes are TRBV6-2 or TRBV6-3 and TRBJ2-1; 10 bases are shared with TRBD2. V trimming: 8 bases; J trimming: 6 bases; junction bases outside the gene matches: 10. Germline V lookup: CDR1 MNHEY, CDR2 SVGEGT. The CDR3 loop spans 15 amino acids. CDR3 sequence (DNA): TGTGCCAGCGCAATAAGGACTAGCGGACTCAATGAGCAGTTCTTC. As protein: CASAIRTSGLNEQFF.

This clonotype was found many times. The chain links TRBV5-1 to TRBJ2-2, with D perhaps matching TRBD1 (5 bases). The V gene's germline CDR1 is SGHRS and CDR2 YFSETQ. The CDR3 length is 14 residues. Trimming removed 6 bases from V and 5 bases from J, with 14 bases in between. The CDR3 coding sequence is TGCGCCAGCAAACCCAGGGTCGGAACCGGGGAGCTGTTTTTT. Amino acid sequence: CASKPRVGTGELFF. The whole variable domain, filled in from reference TRBV5-1 and TRBJ2-2, reads KAGVTQTPRYLIKTRGQQVTLSCSPISGHRSVSWYQQTPGQGLQFLFEYFSETQRNKGNFPGRFSGRQFSNSRSEMNVSTLELGDSALYLCASKPRVGTGELFFGEGSRLTVL.

This chain links TRBV7-9 with TRBJ2-7, with 10 bases lining up with TRBD2. The length of the CDR3 is 15 residues. Per germline, CDR1 SEHNR and CDR2 FQNEAQ (reference sequence). Trimming at V came to 5 bases and at J to 2 bases, leaving 6 bases not matched to a gene. The CDR3: CASSDTSGAPYEQYF. CDR3 bases: TGTGCCAGCAGCGATACTAGCGGGGCTCCCTACGAGCAGTACTTC.

The chain joins TRBV21-1 to TRBJ2-5. TRBV21-1 is a known pseudogene. The length of the CDR3 is 17 residues. The CDR3 nucleotides read TGTGCCAGCAGCAAAGTGTGTCGGAGAACAGACCAAGAGACCCAGTACTTC. As protein: CASSKVCRRTDQETQYF.

At least ten counts were recorded for this clonotype. In DNA, the CDR3 is TGCAGTGCCCTTCCCGACGGCCAGAACACTGAAGCTTTCTTT. Translating it yields CSALPDGQNTEAFF. V is TRBV20-1 and J is TRBJ1-1; D gene uncertain. The CDR3 loop spans 14 amino acids. V lost 6 bases and J 1 base, leaving 15 bases between the germline ends. CDR1 DFQATT and CDR2 SNEGSKA come from the germline V gene (reference sequence).